The 16 T cell receptor beta chains below come from one sample, sequenced in a study of blood T cell repertoires in COVID-19. Sequencing used immunoSEQ multiplex PCR; TCRdb keeps in-frame clones, though not all of them. The data show about 260,000 clones, with around 90% seen just once and roughly a tenth held by the top ten. The sample comprised peripheral blood. These receptor sequences come from a woman in her 70s with COVID-19, enrolled during active disease.

This chain uses TRBV5-6 with TRBJ2-3; 8 bases match TRBD2. Trimming at V came to 0 bases and at J to 4 bases, leaving 7 bases not matched to a gene. The CDR3 totals 16 residues. Germline CDR1 and CDR2: SGHDT and YYEEEE. The CDR3 region has the DNA TGTGCCAGCAGCTTGGGAAGCGGGAGTTGGTCAGATACGCAGTATTTT. Its translation: CASSLGSGSWSDTQYF.

The rearrangement links TRBV5-5 to TRBJ2-1; D might be TRBD2 (6 bases). From germline, CDR1 is SGHKS and CDR2 YYEKEE (reference sequence). The CDR3 totals 15 residues. The ends were cut back, 1 base at V and 6 bases at J, with 14 bases in the middle. The CDR3 reads CASSLLAGTFNEQFF. The CDR3 nucleotides are TGTGCCAGCAGCTTGCTGGCAGGGACTTTCAATGAGCAGTTCTTC.

The chain has TRBV18 and TRBJ2-7; TRBD2 matches 9 bases. The CDR3 consists of 14 residues. Germline lookup yields CDR1 KGHSH and CDR2 LQKENI. The J segment lost 3 bases and the V segment lost 3 bases, leaving 3 bases of the junction unmatched. The CDR3 bases are TGTGCCAGCTCACCCGATAGCGGGGGCTACGAGCAGTACTTC. Protein: CASSPDSGGYEQYF.

Only a few counts were recorded for this clone. The chain recombines TRBV19 with TRBJ1-1; 10 bases match TRBD1. The germline V gene has CDR1 LNHDA and CDR2 SQIVND (reference sequence). The CDR3 covers 14 residues. Trimming cost V 5 bases and J 4 bases; bases outside gene matches: 4. As DNA, the CDR3 is TGTGCCAGTAGTTCCGACAGGGGGCTCACTGAAGCTTTCTTT. Residues: CASSSDRGLTEAFF.

As to this clone: Other DNA sequences of this sample code for an identical CDR3. CDR3: CASSVGGSSYEQYF. DNA of the CDR3: TGTGCCAGCAGCGTGGGCGGGAGCTCCTACGAGCAGTACTTC. The chain recombines TRBV9 with TRBJ2-7, with TRBD2 matching 7 bases. J lost 0 bases, V lost 2 bases, and 2 bases had no gene match. Germline CDR1 reads SGDLS; CDR2 reads YYNGEE. This CDR3 spans 14 amino acids. The variable domain in full, with the rest retrieved from reference TRBV9 and TRBJ2-7, is DSGVTQTPKHLITATGQRVTLRCSPRSGDLSVYWYQQSLDQGLQFLIQYYNGEERAKGNILERFSAQQFPDLHSELNLSSLELGDSALYFCASSVGGSSYEQYFGPGTRLTVT.

The chain couples TRBV7-2 to TRBJ2-2; D might be TRBD2 (5 bases). Between the trimmed V and J ends, which lost 3 bases and 3 bases, there was a span of 8 bases. Germline V CDR1 and CDR2: SGHTA, FQGNSA. This CDR3 is 14 amino acids long. CDR3 coding DNA: TGTGCCAGCAGCTTCTCGGGGTACACCGGGGAGCTGTTTTTT. Encoded protein: CASSFSGYTGELFF. Full variable domain (outside the CDR3, taken from reference TRBV7-2 and TRBJ2-2): GAGVSQSPSNKVTEKGKDVELRCDPISGHTALYWYRQSLGQGLEFLIYFQGNSAPDKSGLPSDRFSAERTGGSVSTLTIQRTQQEDSAVYLCASSFSGYTGELFFGEGSRLTVL.

The rearrangement links TRBV19 to TRBJ2-5; the match to TRBD2 covers 12 bases. Germline lookup yields CDR1 LNHDA and CDR2 SQIVND (reference sequence). The CDR3 contains 15 residues. After removal of 4 bases from V and 5 bases from J, the junction contained 5 bases not matched to a gene. In DNA form, the CDR3 reads TGTGCCAGTAGTACCGGACTAGCGGGAACGGAGACCCAGTACTTC. Its protein is CASSTGLAGTETQYF.

The chain is built from TRBV19 and TRBJ1-1; possible D gene TRBD1, 5 bases. Germline V gives CDR1 LNHDA, CDR2 SQIVND (reference sequence). Trimming left V 2 bases short and J 10 bases short, with 20 bases between. The CDR3 runs to 15 residues. The CDR3 region has the DNA TGTGCCAGTAGTATACCCCGCGCAGGGTCATTGGGAGCTTTCTTT. Its protein is CASSIPRAGSLGAFF.

The genes are TRBV5-1 and TRBJ2-5; 10 bases fit TRBD1. This CDR3 contains 14 residues. J lost 5 bases, V lost 4 bases, and 5 bases had no gene match. Germline loops: CDR1 SGHRS, CDR2 YFSETQ. CDR3 sequence: CASSVRTGGETQYF. CDR3 DNA: TGCGCCAGCAGCGTGAGGACAGGGGGGGAGACCCAGTACTTC. The full variable domain, with the rest looked up from reference TRBV5-1 and TRBJ2-5, is KAGVTQTPRYLIKTRGQQVTLSCSPISGHRSVSWYQQTPGQGLQFLFEYFSETQRNKGNFPGRFSGRQFSNSRSEMNVSTLELGDSALYLCASSVRTGGETQYFGPGTRLLVL.

This chain joins TRBV10-2 and TRBJ1-5; 10 bases agree with TRBD1. The germline CDR1 and CDR2 sequences are WSHSY and SAAADI. CDR3 length: 14 residues. The ends lost 8 bases at V and 5 bases at J; junction bases unmatched: 6. This chain's CDR3 is CASGTGTGDQPQHF. CDR3 sequence (DNA): TGCGCCAGCGGCACCGGGACAGGGGATCAGCCCCAGCATTTT.

This clone was seen a single time. The V call is TRBV28, the J call TRBJ2-7; TRBD1 matches 9 bases. CDR3 size: 15 residues. The ends lost 8 bases at V and 6 bases at J; junction bases unmatched: 14. Germline values: CDR1 MDHEN, CDR2 SYDVKM. As DNA, the CDR3 is TGTGCCAGCGGAATTCCGGGGACAGGGCGTCCCGAGCAGTACTTC. This gives the protein CASGIPGTGRPEQYF.

V gene TRBV18 combines with J gene TRBJ2-7; D might be TRBD2 (6 bases). The CDR3 spans 14 residues. The V end lost 1 base, the J end lost 2 bases, and 9 bases lay between the germline ends. Germline CDR1 and CDR2: KGHSH and LQKENI. CDR3 sequence reads: CASSPLRGTYEQYF. The CDR3 DNA follows: TGTGCCAGCTCACCACTGCGGGGAACCTACGAGCAGTACTTC.

This clone was picked up a small number of times. The chain carries TRBV30 and TRBJ1-5, with TRBD1 identical over 7 bases. Looked up from germline, CDR1 is GTSNPN and CDR2 is SVGIG (reference sequence). V shed 2 bases, J shed 3 bases, and the junction held 4 bases outside the gene matches. The CDR3 runs to 14 residues. CDR3 coding DNA: TGTGCCTGGAGTTCAGGGGGTCCCAATCAGCCCCAGCATTTT. It codes for CAWSSGGPNQPQHF. Together with reference TRBV30 and TRBJ1-5, the CDR3 gives the full variable domain: SQTIHQWPATLVQPVGSPLSLECTVEGTSNPNLYWYRQAAGRGLQLLFYSVGIGQISSEVPQNLSASRPQDRQFILSSKKLLLSDSGFYLCAWSSGGPNQPQHFGDGTRLSIL.

The chain links TRBV15 to TRBJ2-5, with 7 bases matching TRBD2. Germline CDR1 reads LNHNV; CDR2 reads YYDKDF (reference sequence). The CDR3 is 15 amino acids. Trimming at V came to 5 bases and at J to 5 bases, leaving 11 bases not matched to a gene. The CDR3 spells CATSPRGGRSETQYF. Here the CDR3 DNA reads TGTGCCACCAGCCCGAGGGGCGGGAGAAGTGAGACCCAGTACTTC. The full variable domain, completed using reference TRBV15 and TRBJ2-5, is DAMVIQNPRYQVTQFGKPVTLSCSQTLNHNVMYWYQQKSSQAPKLLFHYYDKDFNNEADTPDNFQSRRPNTSFCFLDIRSPGLGDTAMYLCATSPRGGRSETQYFGPGTRLLVL.

The gene calls are TRBV12-3 or TRBV12-4 and TRBJ2-7; no clear D. The CDR3 is made up of 11 amino acids. V was clipped by 3 bases and J by 7 bases, with 7 bases between them. CDR3 protein: CASSFHQEQYF. For the CDR3, the DNA is TGTGCCAGCAGTTTCCACCAGGAGCAGTACTTC.

The chain employs TRBV12-3 or TRBV12-4 and TRBJ1-5; D is undetermined. This CDR3 comprises 13 residues. V lost 4 bases, J lost 4 bases, and 8 bases lay in between. CDR3 sequence (DNA): TGTGCCAGCAGTTCTAGTTCGAATCAGCCCCAGCATTTT. Protein product: CASSSSSNQPQHF.